The 28 T cell receptor beta chains in this list originate from one sample, sequenced in a study of cytomegalovirus exposure and HLA in healthy donors. PCR amplification relied on 60 Vbeta primers (plus 13 Jbeta primers). The assay was immunoSEQ multiplex PCR, and TCRdb's table has in-frame clones only and misses some. This sample has about 77,000 clones, with 70% to 85% found just once. The specimen was PBMCs. The receptors were gathered from a woman in her thirties or forties in good health and CMV-seronegative.

The V gene is TRBV28, the J gene TRBJ1-3; D remains unclear. Germline CDR1 is MDHEN and CDR2 is SYDVKM. Trimming removed 3 bases at V and 0 bases at J, with 12 bases between. The CDR3 is 16 amino acids. CDR3 coding DNA: TGTGCCAGCAGTTTTATGGCGGTGAGCTCTGGAAACACCATATATTTT. The encoded protein is CASSFMAVSSGNTIYF. The variable domain in full, with the rest retrieved from reference TRBV28 and TRBJ1-3, is DVKVTQSSRYLVKRTGEKVFLECVQDMDHENMFWYRQDPGLGLRLIYFSYDVKMKEKGDIPEGYSVSREKKERFSLILESASTNQTSMYLCASSFMAVSSGNTIYFGEGSWLTVV.

The J gene is TRBJ1-1, the V gene TRBV7-9; TRBD1 is a possible D gene (5 bases). V lost 5 bases to trimming and J lost 8 bases, with 30 bases between them. The CDR3 is 18 residues long. The germline gives CDR1 SEHNR, CDR2 FQNEAQ (reference sequence). DNA for the CDR3: TGTGCCAGCAGCCCTATGCCGGGCCCCGGTCGGGGACTTTTGGAAGCTTTCTTT. Translated, it gives CASSPMPGPGRGLLEAFF.

The chain joins TRBV10-1 to TRBJ1-6; D is possibly TRBD1 (6 bases). The CDR3 is 13 residues long. Per germline, CDR1 WNHNN and CDR2 SYGVQD (reference sequence). V lost 7 bases and J lost 11, with 15 bases in between. As DNA, the CDR3 is TGCGCCAGCAACAATGGACAGTCCGCACCCCTCCACTTT. This encodes CASNNGQSAPLHF.

The chain couples TRBV5-1 to TRBJ2-1; 8 bases align to TRBD1. Losses at the gene ends were 0 bases for V and 4 bases for J; bases not matched to a gene: 3. The CDR3 is 15 amino acids. Germline V gene data show CDR1 as SGHRS and CDR2 as YFSETQ. As DNA, the CDR3 is TGCGCCAGCAGCTTGGGTCAGGGGGCATACAATGAGCAGTTCTTC. As protein: CASSLGQGAYNEQFF.

The V call is TRBV5-1, the J call TRBJ1-3; 7 positions match TRBD1. Looked up from germline, CDR1 is SGHRS and CDR2 is YFSETQ. V lost 7 bases to trimming and J lost 4 bases; unmatched junction nucleotides: 8. The CDR3 contains 14 residues. The CDR3 loop is CASAPRTGGNTIYF. In nucleotides, the CDR3 is TGCGCCAGCGCACCCAGGACAGGAGGAAACACCATATATTTT.

CDR3 loop: CASSSKRELFF. The CDR3 nucleotides are TGTGCCAGCAGTAGCAAGCGGGAGCTGTTTTTT. The V gene is TRBV28, the J gene TRBJ2-2; D uncertain. Per the germline V gene, CDR1 is MDHEN and CDR2 is SYDVKM. This CDR3 comprises 11 residues. The ends were cut back, 5 bases at V and 9 bases at J, with 7 bases in the middle.

The chain recombines TRBV28 with TRBJ2-7; 11 nucleotides match TRBD2. The CDR3 loop spans 14 amino acids. Germline V gives CDR1 MDHEN, CDR2 SYDVKM. The V segment lost 7 bases and the J segment 3 bases; nucleotides outside the gene matches: 5. The CDR3 region has the DNA TGTGCCAGCACTAAGACTAGCGGGAACTACGAGCAGTACTTC. This sequence encodes CASTKTSGNYEQYF.

V and J are TRBV5-1 and TRBJ1-1; 11 positions agree with TRBD1. The CDR3 runs 16 residues. The germline gives CDR1 SGHRS, CDR2 YFSETQ. Trimming at V came to 4 bases and at J to 0 bases, leaving 5 bases not matched to a gene. In nucleotides, the CDR3 is TGCGCCAGCAGCCCTGGGACAGGGGGGATGAACACTGAAGCTTTCTTT. This sequence encodes CASSPGTGGMNTEAFF.

V gene TRBV9 combines with J gene TRBJ2-2, with a weak D call TRBD2 (6 bases). There are 13 residues in the CDR3. Germline CDR1 is SGDLS and CDR2 is YYNGEE. Trimming left V 3 bases short and J 4 bases short, with 7 bases between. This CDR3 is CASSGRVTGELFF. The CDR3 nucleotides are TGTGCCAGCAGCGGGAGGGTCACCGGGGAGCTGTTTTTT. Drawing the rest from reference TRBV9 and TRBJ2-2, the complete variable domain is DSGVTQTPKHLITATGQRVTLRCSPRSGDLSVYWYQQSLDQGLQFLIQYYNGEERAKGNILERFSAQQFPDLHSELNLSSLELGDSALYFCASSGRVTGELFFGEGSRLTVL.

With regard to this clone: The identical CDR3 is also encoded by other nucleotide sequences in the sample. This rearrangement joins TRBV7-8 to TRBJ2-7; no clear D gene. Trimming took 3 bases from V and 3 from J, leaving 12 bases between them. Germline V gene data show CDR1 as SGHVS and CDR2 as FQNEAQ. This CDR3 spans 14 amino acids. The CDR3 is CASSLGTPGYEQYF. CDR3 DNA: TGTGCCAGCAGCTTGGGTACTCCAGGCTACGAGCAGTACTTC.

The chain uses TRBV4-3 and TRBJ2-5; TRBD1 agrees at 8 bases. With 4 bases clipped from V and 5 bases from J, the junction kept 9 bases outside the gene matches. The CDR3 spans 15 residues. From germline, CDR1 is LGHNA and CDR2 YSLEER. CDR3: CASSLGQGFSETQYF. The CDR3 nucleotides read TGCGCCAGCAGCCTCGGACAGGGTTTCTCTGAGACCCAGTACTTC.

The chain employs TRBV7-6 and TRBJ2-2, with 9 bases lining up with TRBD1. V gave up 4 bases and J gave up 3 bases; unmatched junction bases: 0. In germline, CDR1 is SGHVS, CDR2 FNYEAQ. The CDR3 loop spans 14 amino acids. The CDR3 protein is CASSWDRDTGELFF. The CDR3 DNA follows: TGTGCCAGCAGCTGGGACAGGGACACCGGGGAGCTGTTTTTT.

V gene TRBV5-3 combines with J gene TRBJ2-1; 12 bases agree with TRBD2. TRBV5-3 counts as an open reading frame of uncertain function. This CDR3 has 20 residues. J gave up 4 bases and V 0 bases, and 14 bases lay outside the gene matches. CDR3 loop: CARSLEASGRANAAYNEQFF. DNA for the CDR3: TGTGCCAGAAGCTTGGAAGCTAGCGGGAGGGCCAACGCGGCTTACAATGAGCAGTTCTTC.

The chain has TRBV7-8 and TRBJ2-1; TRBD1 might be the D (6 bases). Germline lookup yields CDR1 SGHVS and CDR2 FQNEAQ. The CDR3 sequence is 13 residues long. The V gene lost 5 bases and the J gene lost 6 bases, with 11 bases spanning the gap. CDR3 sequence (DNA): TGTGCCAGCAGCACCCACAGGGCCAATGAGCAGTTCTTC. Protein product: CASSTHRANEQFF.

The chain recombines TRBV5-4 with TRBJ1-2, with unresolved D. Trimming pared 0 bases from V and 8 bases from J, leaving 14 bases between. CDR1 SGHNT and CDR2 YYREEE come from the germline V gene (reference sequence). The CDR3 has 14 amino acids. Here the CDR3 reads CASSLESYEWGYTF. The CDR3 nucleotides are TGTGCCAGCAGCTTGGAGTCATATGAGTGGGGCTACACCTTC. Looking up the rest from reference TRBV5-4 and TRBJ1-2 gives the full variable domain: ETGVTQSPTHLIKTRGQQVTLRCSSQSGHNTVSWYQQALGQGPQFIFQYYREEENGRGNFPPRFSGLQFPNYSSELNVNALELDDSALYLCASSLESYEWGYTFGSGTRLTVV.

The sample holds a few counts of this clone. The CDR3 loop reads CASSRGPRLANYGYTF. CDR3 in DNA: TGTGCCAGCAGCCGCGGGCCTAGACTAGCTAACTATGGCTACACCTTC. The chain has TRBV5-4 and TRBJ1-2; no clear D gene. The V and J ends lost 4 bases and 0 bases respectively, with 16 bases between them. Looked up from germline, CDR1 is SGHNT and CDR2 is YYREEE (reference sequence). The CDR3 is 16 residues long.

V is TRBV7-8 and J is TRBJ1-1; no definite D call. The CDR3 totals 13 residues. Trimming left V 5 bases short and J 3 bases short, with 10 bases between. The V gene's germline CDR1 is SGHVS and CDR2 FQNEAQ. This CDR3 is CASSARWDTEAFF. DNA for the CDR3: TGTGCCAGCAGCGCTAGGTGGGACACTGAAGCTTTCTTT.

This rearrangement joins TRBV5-1 to TRBJ1-2; D call uncertain. Germline-derived CDR1 and CDR2 are SGHRS and YFSETQ. The V end was cut by 4 bases, the J end by 4 bases, with 17 bases between. This CDR3 comprises 15 residues. The DNA of the CDR3 is TGCGCCAGCAGCCCGGGAAGGGTTTTGAGCTATGGCTACACCTTC. Translating gives CASSPGRVLSYGYTF.

This chain uses TRBV30 with TRBJ1-1; 8 bases are a match to TRBD1. V was clipped by 3 bases and J by 1 base; unmatched bases: 4. This CDR3 spans 14 amino acids. Germline lookup yields CDR1 GTSNPN and CDR2 SVGIG (reference sequence). In DNA form, the CDR3 reads TGTGCCTGGAGGACAGGGGCTGGGAACACTGAAGCTTTCTTT. Its translation is CAWRTGAGNTEAFF.

This clone was seen ten or more times. The rearrangement links TRBV6-5 to TRBJ1-6, with 11 positions matching TRBD1. Trimming removed 5 bases from V and 8 bases from J; junction bases left unmatched: 5. The CDR3 runs to 15 residues. CDR1 MNHEY and CDR2 SVGAGI come from the germline V gene. The chain's CDR3 is CASSGGQGGYSPLHF. CDR3 sequence (DNA): TGTGCCAGCAGTGGGGGACAGGGGGGGTATTCACCCCTCCACTTT.

The chain combines TRBV28 with TRBJ2-7; D not resolved. V was clipped by 7 bases and J by 6 bases, with 13 bases between them. The CDR3 totals 12 residues. CDR1 and CDR2 (germline): MDHEN, SYDVKM. The CDR3, as DNA: TGTGCCAGCACCACGACAAGATCCGAGCAGTACTTC. Translating gives CASTTTRSEQYF.

This clone was observed a few times. The chain joins TRBV6-1 to TRBJ1-2; a weak D match, TRBD1 (5 bases). The V gene's germline CDR1 is MNHNS and CDR2 SASEGT. CDR3 length equals 14 residues. V was pared by 2 bases and J by 4 bases, with 11 bases between. CDR3 sequence: CASSEPGMGYGYTF. The CDR3, as DNA: TGTGCCAGCAGTGAACCAGGGATGGGCTATGGCTACACCTTC.

This chain connects TRBV2 to TRBJ2-5; 7 nucleotides agree with TRBD1. The J call may be wrong; the DNA end is better matched by TRBJ2-7. CDR1 is SNHLY and CDR2 is FYNNEI in the germline V gene. The CDR3 is 17 residues long. In nucleotides, the CDR3 is TGTGCCAGCAGCCAAGAGGGTGGGACAGTGAACTCCTACGAGCAGTACTTC. Translated: CASSQEGGTVNSYEQYF.

The chain carries TRBV30 and TRBJ1-6, with 10 bases identical to TRBD1. CDR1 GTSNPN and CDR2 SVGIG come from the germline V gene (reference sequence). Trimming at V came to 2 bases and at J to 9 bases, leaving 7 bases not matched to a gene. This CDR3 comprises 15 residues. For the CDR3, the DNA is TGTGCCTGGAGTCCGGGACAGGGGCTTGCTTCACCCCTCCACTTT. Translated, it gives CAWSPGQGLASPLHF.

The rearrangement links TRBV11-2 to TRBJ2-1, with 8 bases identical to TRBD2. V lost 5 bases to trimming and J lost 8 bases; unmatched junction nucleotides: 8. Germline V gene sequence: CDR1 SGHAT, CDR2 FQNNGV. This CDR3 is built from 14 residues. The CDR3 DNA sequence: TGTGCCAGCAGCCCTGGACTAGCTTCAGATGAGCAGTTCTTC. It is translated as CASSPGLASDEQFF.

V usage is TRBV7-2 and J usage is TRBJ1-3; perhaps TRBD1 as D (6 bases). Germline V gives CDR1 SGHTA, CDR2 FQGNSA. The CDR3 spans 16 residues. V lost 1 base and J lost 3, with 13 bases in between. The CDR3 sequence is CASSLGGGRVGNTIYF. The CDR3 DNA reads as TGTGCCAGCAGCTTAGGGGGGGGCCGAGTTGGAAACACCATATATTTT.

The J gene is TRBJ1-6, the V gene TRBV19, with D possibly TRBD1 on 5 matching bases. Germline-derived CDR1 and CDR2 are LNHDA and SQIVND (reference sequence). The CDR3 has 13 amino acids. V was clipped by 2 bases and J by 9 bases, with 8 bases between them. The CDR3 sequence is CASSITGGSPLHF. CDR3 DNA sequence: TGTGCCAGTAGTATAACGGGGGGTTCACCCCTCCACTTT.

This chain uses TRBV9 with TRBJ2-2, with 7 bases aligning to TRBD2. Germline assignment: CDR1 SGDLS and CDR2 YYNGEE. The CDR3 contains 18 residues. V lost 4 bases, J lost 4 bases, and 16 bases stayed unmatched. The CDR3 DNA follows: TGTGCCAGCAGCACCCCTTCCCACGGGGACTACCGCACCGGGGAGCTGTTTTTT. This codes for CASSTPSHGDYRTGELFF.